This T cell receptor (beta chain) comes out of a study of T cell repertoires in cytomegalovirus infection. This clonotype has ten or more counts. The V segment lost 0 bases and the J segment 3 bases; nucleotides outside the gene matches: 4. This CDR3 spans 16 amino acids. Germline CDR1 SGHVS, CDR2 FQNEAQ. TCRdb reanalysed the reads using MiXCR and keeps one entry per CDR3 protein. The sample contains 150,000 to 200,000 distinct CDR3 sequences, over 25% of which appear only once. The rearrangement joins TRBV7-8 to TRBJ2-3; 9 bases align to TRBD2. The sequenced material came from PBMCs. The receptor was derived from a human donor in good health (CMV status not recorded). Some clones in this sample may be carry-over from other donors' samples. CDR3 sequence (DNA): TGTGCCAGCAGCTTAGCGCTGGCGGGGGGGACAGATACGCAGTATTTT. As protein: CASSLALAGGTDTQYF.